One T cell receptor beta chain is described in this entry. The antigen is unknown. The data originate from a study of T cell responses to AZD1222 COVID-19 vaccine. Generated by immunoSEQ multiplex PCR, the TCRdb table keeps only in-frame clones and is missing some. Of some 130,000 clones listed, roughly 92% are singletons. This CDR3 is 13 amino acids long. Looked up from germline, CDR1 is SNHLY and CDR2 is FYNNEI. V gave up 6 bases and J gave up 7 bases, with 16 bases separating them. General study findings and limits: Researchers took repertoire samples only after the peak T cell response had come. Two AZD1222 doses significantly raised spike-specific TCR breadth and depth over controls. Donors were mostly white British, more females; clonal diversity possibly underestimated. Baseline seropositives among AZD1222 recipients totaled only five to seven.

This clonotype was sampled from an adult who received the AZD1222 COVID-19 vaccine. The J gene is TRBJ2-7, the V gene TRBV2, with D possibly called TRBD1 or TRBD2 (6 bases each). Sequences were derived from peripheral blood, sampled 28 days after the second AZD1222 dose. The CDR3 protein is CASSIDQGREQYF. The CDR3 bases are TGTGCCAGCAGCATAGATCAGGGGAGGGAGCAGTACTTC.